This T cell receptor beta chain was profiled in a study of molecular identifiers for immune sequencing clone quantification. V dropped 1 base and J dropped 3 bases, with 10 bases sitting between them. From germline, CDR1 is SGHTA and CDR2 FQGNSA. CDR3 length equals 14 residues. TCRdb re-called the PCR reads through MiXCR, storing one row per CDR3 protein. This sample has hundreds of thousands of distinct CDR3 sequences, with around 25% found just once. Sequencing used naive CD8+ T cells from blood, with Jurkat cell RNA spiked in. The subset denotes: FACS-sorted CD8+CD4-CCR7+CD45RA+ naive T cells. This sequence was found in a human donor in good health. Some libraries in this study had Jurkat cell RNA spiked in. The genes are TRBV7-2 and TRBJ2-7; D gene unclear. CDR3 sequence: CASSLVPGDYEQYF. The CDR3 nucleotides read TGTGCCAGCAGCTTAGTTCCAGGAGACTACGAGCAGTACTTC.